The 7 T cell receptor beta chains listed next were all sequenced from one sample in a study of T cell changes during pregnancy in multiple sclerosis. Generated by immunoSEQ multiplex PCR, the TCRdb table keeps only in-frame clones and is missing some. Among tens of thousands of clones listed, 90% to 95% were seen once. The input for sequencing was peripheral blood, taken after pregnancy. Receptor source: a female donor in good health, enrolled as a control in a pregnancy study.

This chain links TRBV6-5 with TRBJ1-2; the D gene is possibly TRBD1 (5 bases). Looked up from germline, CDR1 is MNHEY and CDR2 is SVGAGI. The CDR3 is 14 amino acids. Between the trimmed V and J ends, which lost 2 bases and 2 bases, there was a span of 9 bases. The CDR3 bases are TGTGCCAGCAGTTACCGGGGGAAGAACTATGGCTACACCTTC. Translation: CASSYRGKNYGYTF.

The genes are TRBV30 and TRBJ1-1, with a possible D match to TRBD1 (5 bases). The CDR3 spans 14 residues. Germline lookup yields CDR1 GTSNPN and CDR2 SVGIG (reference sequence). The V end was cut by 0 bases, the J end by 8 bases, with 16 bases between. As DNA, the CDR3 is TGTGCCTGGAGTGTAGGGGTGAGGTTTAAGGAAGCTTTCTTT. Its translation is CAWSVGVRFKEAFF. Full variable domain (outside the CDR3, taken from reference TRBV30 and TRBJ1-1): SQTIHQWPATLVQPVGSPLSLECTVEGTSNPNLYWYRQAAGRGLQLLFYSVGIGQISSEVPQNLSASRPQDRQFILSSKKLLLSDSGFYLCAWSVGVRFKEAFFGQGTRLTVV.

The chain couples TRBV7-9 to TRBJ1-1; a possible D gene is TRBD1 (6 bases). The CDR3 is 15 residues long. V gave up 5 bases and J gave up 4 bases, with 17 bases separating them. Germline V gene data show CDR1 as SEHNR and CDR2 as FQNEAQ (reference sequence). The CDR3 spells CASSEDRFGTTEAFF. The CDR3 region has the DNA TGTGCCAGCAGCGAAGACAGGTTCGGTACCACTGAAGCTTTCTTT.

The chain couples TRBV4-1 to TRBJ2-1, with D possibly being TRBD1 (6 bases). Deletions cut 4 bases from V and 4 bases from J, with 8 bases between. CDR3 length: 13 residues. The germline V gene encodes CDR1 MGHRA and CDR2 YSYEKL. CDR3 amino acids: CASSPGTYNEQFF. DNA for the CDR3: TGCGCCAGCAGCCCCGGGACATACAATGAGCAGTTCTTC.

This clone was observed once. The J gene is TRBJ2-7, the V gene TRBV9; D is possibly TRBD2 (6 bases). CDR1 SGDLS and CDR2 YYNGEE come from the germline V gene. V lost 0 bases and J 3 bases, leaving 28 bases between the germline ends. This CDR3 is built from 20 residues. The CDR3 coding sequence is TGTGCCAGCAGCGTAGGTAATGACCAGAGAGACGGGGGAATGTACTACGAGCAGTACTTC. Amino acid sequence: CASSVGNDQRDGGMYYEQYF.

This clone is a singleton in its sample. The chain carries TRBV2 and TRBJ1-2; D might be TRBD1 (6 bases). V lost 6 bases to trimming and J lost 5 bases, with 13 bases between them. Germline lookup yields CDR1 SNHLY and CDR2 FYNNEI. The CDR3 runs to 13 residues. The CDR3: CASSNSQGYGYTF. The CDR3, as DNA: TGTGCCAGCAGCAACAGTCAGGGGTATGGCTACACCTTC.

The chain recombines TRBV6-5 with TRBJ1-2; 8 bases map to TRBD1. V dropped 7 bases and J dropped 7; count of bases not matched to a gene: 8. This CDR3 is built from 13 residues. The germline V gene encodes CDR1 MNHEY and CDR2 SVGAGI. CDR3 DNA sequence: TGTGCCAGCATTGAGGGCAGGGGGCTTGGCTACACCTTC. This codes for CASIEGRGLGYTF.